This TCR beta chain was sequenced for a study of neurological immune-mediated disorders. Study outcomes and limitations: Clinical features showed no association with the multiple sclerosis repertoire cluster, and MRI features showed none either. HTLV-1-associated myelopathy displayed the greatest TCR clonal expansion, and multiple sclerosis exhibited the smallest, lower than that of healthy controls.

Using its own MiXCR run on the 5' RACE reads, TCRdb lists one record per CDR3 protein. The table shows tens of thousands of distinct CDR3 sequences, with about 4% occurring only once. This CDR3 contains 14 residues. Trimming pared 3 bases from V and 0 bases from J, leaving 6 bases between. This clonotype was found many times. Its specificity is unknown. The chain is built from TRBV12-3 or TRBV12-4 and TRBJ1-5; a weak D match, TRBD1 (5 bases). Sequencing was done on a sample of PBMCs. The receptor was derived from a man aged 25-45 years with multiple sclerosis. The CDR3: CASSFQGSNQPQHF. In DNA, the CDR3 is TGTGCCAGCAGTTTCCAGGGTAGCAATCAGCCCCAGCATTTT.